These 10 T cell receptor beta chains came from one sample sequenced in a study of blood T cell repertoires in COVID-19. Generated by immunoSEQ multiplex PCR, the TCRdb table keeps only in-frame clones and is missing some. This sample has about 150,000 clones, with around 80% found just once. The sequenced sample was PBMCs or T cells enriched from blood (not recorded which). All receptors derive from a woman in her 50s who had recovered from COVID-19.

The gene calls are TRBV3-1 (or the pseudogene TRBV3-2) and TRBJ1-1; 7 bases are a match to TRBD1. V lost 4 bases to trimming and J lost 1 base; unmatched junction nucleotides: 0. Germline V lookup: CDR1 LGHDT, CDR2 YNNKEL (reference sequence). The CDR3 spans 13 residues. The CDR3 DNA follows: TGTGCCAGCAGCCGACAGGGGAACACTGAAGCTTTCTTT. Protein: CASSRQGNTEAFF.

The CDR3 DNA is TGTGCCAGCAGTCCCGGCGGGGGGGCCGGCACAGATACGCAGTATTTT. Encoded protein: CASSPGGGAGTDTQYF. The J gene is TRBJ2-3, the V gene TRBV27; 9 nucleotides agree with TRBD2. After removal of 5 bases from V and 1 base from J, the junction contained 7 bases not matched to a gene. Germline lookup yields CDR1 MNHEY and CDR2 SMNVEV (reference sequence). This CDR3 is 16 amino acids long.

V usage is TRBV30 and J usage is TRBJ2-7, with 10 bases that match TRBD2. The CDR3 sequence is 14 residues long. The junction had 7 bases not matched to a gene; V was cut back by 6 bases and J by 2 bases. Germline V gives CDR1 GTSNPN, CDR2 SVGIG (reference sequence). CDR3 nucleotide sequence: TGTGCCTGCCCCGGGACTAGCGATACCTACGAGCAGTACTTC. Amino acids: CACPGTSDTYEQYF.

The chain has TRBV11-3 and TRBJ2-7, with D tentatively TRBD1 (5 bases). The V end lost 2 bases, the J end lost 5 bases, and 10 bases lay between the germline ends. Germline CDR1 SGHNT, CDR2 YENEEA. The CDR3 extends over 13 amino acids. DNA for the CDR3: TGTGCCAGCAGCTTACAGGGTACTGACGAGCAGTACTTC. This codes for CASSLQGTDEQYF.

This clone was detected only a few times. This chain links TRBV4-2 with TRBJ2-7; 10 nucleotides match TRBD2. The germline V gene has CDR1 LGHNA and CDR2 YNFKEQ. The CDR3 is 15 residues long. V trimming: 1 base; J trimming: 6 bases; junction bases outside the gene matches: 6. CDR3 protein: CASSQVTSGASEQYF. Written as DNA, the CDR3 is TGTGCCAGCAGCCAAGTCACTAGCGGGGCTAGCGAGCAGTACTTC.

This clone turned up a few times. The gene calls are TRBV5-1 and TRBJ1-4; 8 bases agree with TRBD1. The CDR3 covers 15 residues. CDR1 is SGHRS and CDR2 is YFSETQ in the germline V gene. The ends lost 0 bases at V and 5 bases at J; junction bases unmatched: 3. The DNA for the CDR3 is TGCGCCAGCAGCTTGGGGGGACAGGTGAATGAAAAACTGTTTTTT. It yields the protein CASSLGGQVNEKLFF.

This clone has only a few counts. The genes are TRBV7-6 and TRBJ2-1, with D possibly matching TRBD1 (6 bases). Trimming removed 5 bases from V and 4 bases from J, with 9 bases in between. This CDR3 region has 13 residues. Germline-derived CDR1 and CDR2 are SGHVS and FNYEAQ. The CDR3 spells CASSLGHYNEQFF. The CDR3 DNA reads TGTGCCAGCAGCCTGGGACATTACAATGAGCAGTTCTTC.

The chain recombines TRBV4-1 with TRBJ2-6; 9 bases map to TRBD1. Germline CDR1 reads MGHRA; CDR2 reads YSYEKL. With V trimmed by 4 bases and J by 0 bases, 7 bases remained unmatched. The CDR3 runs 18 residues. CDR3 DNA sequence: TGCGCCAGCAGCCTTTCGGGACAGGGCGCCTCTGGGGCCAACGTCCTGACTTTC. Protein sequence: CASSLSGQGASGANVLTF.

The J gene is TRBJ2-1, the V gene TRBV9; the match to TRBD2 covers 10 bases. The germline CDR1 and CDR2 sequences are SGDLS and YYNGEE. The CDR3 contains 15 residues. V trimming: 0 bases; J trimming: 7 bases; junction bases outside the gene matches: 4. Written as DNA, the CDR3 is TGTGCCAGCAGCGTAGACCTAGCGGGGGCGAATGAGCAGTTCTTC. It codes for CASSVDLAGANEQFF.

The rearrangement joins TRBV12-5 to TRBJ1-2; D is ambiguous. The CDR3 has 12 residues. Germline values: CDR1 LGHNT, CDR2 FRNRAP. V was cut by 6 bases and J by 7 bases, with 12 bases left in between. The DNA of the CDR3 is TGTGCTAGTGGCTACGGGGATGGTGGCTACACCTTC. It specifies CASGYGDGGYTF.